This TCR beta chain derives from a study of blood T cell repertoires in COVID-19. Overall study context: Samples came from the United States, Italy and Spain, spanning acute and convalescent COVID-19. T cells, B-cell-depleted T cells, or PBMCs provided the cDNA or gDNA that served as material.

Germline V CDR1 and CDR2: MNHEY, SVGEGT. V lost 6 bases, J lost 6 bases, and 23 bases lay in between. The CDR3 contains 16 residues. Original analysis: How many nucleated cells were present was estimated from reference gene primer amplification. Profiling relied on immunoSEQ multiplex PCR, and the TCRdb table lists in-frame clones only, not all of them. The D gene and trimming were derived from the DNA, and the V and J assignments and clone size from that table. Of tens of thousands of clones listed, approximately 84% are singletons. This clonotype was sampled from a man between 70 and 80 years old with acute or convalescent COVID-19. The J gene is TRBJ1-2, the V gene TRBV6-2 or TRBV6-3; D gene ambiguous. Sequences were obtained from peripheral blood. The CDR3 region has the DNA TGTGCCAGCAGCCGTGGGCCGCAACCAGTCTATCATGGCTACACCTTC. Amino acid sequence: CASSRGPQPVYHGYTF.